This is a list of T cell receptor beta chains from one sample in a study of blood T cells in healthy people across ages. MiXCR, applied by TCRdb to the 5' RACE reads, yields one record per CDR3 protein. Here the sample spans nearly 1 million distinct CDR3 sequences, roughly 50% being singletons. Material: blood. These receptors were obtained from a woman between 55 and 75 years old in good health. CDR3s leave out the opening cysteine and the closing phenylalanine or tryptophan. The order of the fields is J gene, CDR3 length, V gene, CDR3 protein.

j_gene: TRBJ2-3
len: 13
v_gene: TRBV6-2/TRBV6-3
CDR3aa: ASKPSGRSTDTQY

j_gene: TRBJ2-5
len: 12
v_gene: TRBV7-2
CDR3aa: ASSLGTLDNEQY

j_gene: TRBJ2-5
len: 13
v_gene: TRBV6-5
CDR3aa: ASSWLATGEETQY

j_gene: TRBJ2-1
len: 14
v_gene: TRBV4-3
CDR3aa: ASSQASASAYNEQF

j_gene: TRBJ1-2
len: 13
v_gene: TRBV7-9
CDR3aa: ASSLSWPTNYGYT

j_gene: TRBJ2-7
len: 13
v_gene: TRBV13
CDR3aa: ASSKGRQGPYEQY

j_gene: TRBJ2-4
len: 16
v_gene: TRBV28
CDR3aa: ASSLISADPGAKNIQY

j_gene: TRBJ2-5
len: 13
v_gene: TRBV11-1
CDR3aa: ASGLETSGANEQY

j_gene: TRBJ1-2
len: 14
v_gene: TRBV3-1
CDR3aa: ASSQGIDRGAYGYT

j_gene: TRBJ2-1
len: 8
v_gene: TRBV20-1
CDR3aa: SASLYEQF

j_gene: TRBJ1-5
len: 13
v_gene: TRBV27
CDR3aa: ASSSGEMSNQPQH

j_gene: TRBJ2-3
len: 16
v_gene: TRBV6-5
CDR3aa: ASSYSDSGRKSTDTQY

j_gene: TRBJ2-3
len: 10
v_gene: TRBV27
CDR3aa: ASSYPGGTQY

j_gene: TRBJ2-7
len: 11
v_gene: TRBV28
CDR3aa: ASRGGTWGEQY

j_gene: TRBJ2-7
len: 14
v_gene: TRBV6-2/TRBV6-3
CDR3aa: ASSYPGRSGVYEQY

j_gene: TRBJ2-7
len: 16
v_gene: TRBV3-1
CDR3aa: ASSQGSNSGSRSYERY

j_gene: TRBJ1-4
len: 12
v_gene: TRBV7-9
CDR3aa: ASSLAGGHEKLF

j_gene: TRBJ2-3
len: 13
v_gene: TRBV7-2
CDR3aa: ASSQLVASTDTQY

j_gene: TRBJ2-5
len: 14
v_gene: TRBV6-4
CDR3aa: ASSDPLGPSASEQY

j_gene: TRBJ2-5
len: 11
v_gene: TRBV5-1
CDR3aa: ASSVDSFETQY

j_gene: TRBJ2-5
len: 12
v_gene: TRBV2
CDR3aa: ASSEGTGDETQY

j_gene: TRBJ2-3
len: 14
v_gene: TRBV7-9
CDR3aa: ASRPASGTSTDTQY

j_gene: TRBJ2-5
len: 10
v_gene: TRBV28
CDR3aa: ASSRRAGTQY

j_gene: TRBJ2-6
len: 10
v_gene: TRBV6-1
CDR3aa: ATSDYANVLT

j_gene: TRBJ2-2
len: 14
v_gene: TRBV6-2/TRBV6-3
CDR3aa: ASSPRQGSVTGELF

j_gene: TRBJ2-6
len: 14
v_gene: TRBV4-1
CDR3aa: ASSQDLRAGANVLT

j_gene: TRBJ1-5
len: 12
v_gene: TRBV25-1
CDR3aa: ASSEYTANQPQH

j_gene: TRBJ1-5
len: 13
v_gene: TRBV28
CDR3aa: ASSLWGGPGQPQH

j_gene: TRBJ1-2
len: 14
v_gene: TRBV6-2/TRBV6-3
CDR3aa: ASSYSLQLANYGYT

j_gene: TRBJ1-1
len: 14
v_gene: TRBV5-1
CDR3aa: ASSLKRGQGNTEAF

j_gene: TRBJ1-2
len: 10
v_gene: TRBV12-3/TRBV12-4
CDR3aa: ASTPGLGGYT

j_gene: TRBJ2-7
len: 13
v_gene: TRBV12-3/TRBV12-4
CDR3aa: ASSFGSRAPREQY

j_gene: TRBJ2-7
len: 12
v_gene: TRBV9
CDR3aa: ASSERLAGDEQY

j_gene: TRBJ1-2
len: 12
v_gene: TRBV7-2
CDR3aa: ASSLTSTANGYT

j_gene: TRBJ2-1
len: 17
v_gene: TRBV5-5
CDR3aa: ASSEGTGNSAGSYNEQF

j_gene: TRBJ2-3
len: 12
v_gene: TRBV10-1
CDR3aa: ASSPGELTDTQY

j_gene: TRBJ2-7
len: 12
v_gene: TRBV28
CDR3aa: ASSLRGRAHEQY

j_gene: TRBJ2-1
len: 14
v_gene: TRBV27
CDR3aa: ASRSGGTGAYNEQF

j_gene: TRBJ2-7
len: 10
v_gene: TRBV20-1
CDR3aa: SAPGQTDEQY

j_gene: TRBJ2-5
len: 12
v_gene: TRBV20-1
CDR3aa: SASPVTEQETQY

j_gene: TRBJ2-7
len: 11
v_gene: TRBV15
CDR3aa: ATSTRYTYEQY

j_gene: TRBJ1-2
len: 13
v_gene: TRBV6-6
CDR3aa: ASSPTGRRNYGYT

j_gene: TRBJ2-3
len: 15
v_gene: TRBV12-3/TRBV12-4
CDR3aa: GSSLAQQGLTTDTQY

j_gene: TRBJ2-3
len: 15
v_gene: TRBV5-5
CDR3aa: ASSLYITRRSTDTQY

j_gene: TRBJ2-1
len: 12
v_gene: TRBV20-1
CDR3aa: SVRRWMMDNEQF

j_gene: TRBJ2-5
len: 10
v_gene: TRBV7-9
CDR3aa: ASSQITETQY

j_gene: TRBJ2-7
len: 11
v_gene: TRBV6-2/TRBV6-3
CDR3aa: ASRVEVVYEQY

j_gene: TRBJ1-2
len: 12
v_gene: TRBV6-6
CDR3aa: ASRAGQNIKGYT

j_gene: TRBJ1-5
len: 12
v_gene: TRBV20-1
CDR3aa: SAARAGDFQPQH

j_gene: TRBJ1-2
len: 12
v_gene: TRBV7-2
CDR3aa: ASSLAGDNYGYT

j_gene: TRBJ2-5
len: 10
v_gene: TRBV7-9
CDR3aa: ASSDRSETQY